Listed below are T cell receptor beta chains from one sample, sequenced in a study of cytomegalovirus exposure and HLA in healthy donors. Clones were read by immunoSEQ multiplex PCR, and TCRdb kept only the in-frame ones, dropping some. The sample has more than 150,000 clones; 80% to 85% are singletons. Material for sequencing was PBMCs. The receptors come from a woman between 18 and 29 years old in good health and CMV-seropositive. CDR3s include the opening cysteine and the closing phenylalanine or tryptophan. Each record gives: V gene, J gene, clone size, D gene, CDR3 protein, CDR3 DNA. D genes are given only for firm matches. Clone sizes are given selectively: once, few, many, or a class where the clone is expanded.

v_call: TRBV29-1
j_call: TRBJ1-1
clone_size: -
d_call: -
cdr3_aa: CSGTGNTEAFF
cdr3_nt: TGCAGCGGAACAGGGAACACTGAAGCTTTCTTT

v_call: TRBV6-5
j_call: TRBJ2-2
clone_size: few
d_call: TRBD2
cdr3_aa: CASRLAGENTGELFF
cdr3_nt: TGTGCCAGCAGATTAGCGGGGGAAAACACCGGGGAGCTGTTTTTT

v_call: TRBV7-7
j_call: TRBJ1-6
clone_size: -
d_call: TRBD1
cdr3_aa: CAGPGQGPDNSPLHF
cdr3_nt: TGTGCCGGTCCGGGACAGGGTCCCGATAATTCACCCCTCCACTTT

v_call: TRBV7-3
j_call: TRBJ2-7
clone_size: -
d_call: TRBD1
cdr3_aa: CASSSWDSPYEQYF
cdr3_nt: TGTGCCAGCAGCTCCTGGGACAGCCCCTACGAGCAGTACTTC

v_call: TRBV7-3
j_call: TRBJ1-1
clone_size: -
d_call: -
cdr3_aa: CASSLHREGEAFF
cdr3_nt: TGTGCCAGCAGCTTACACAGGGAGGGTGAAGCTTTCTTT

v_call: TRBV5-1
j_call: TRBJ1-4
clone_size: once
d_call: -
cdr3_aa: CASSLPRSGGTNEKLFF
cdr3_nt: TGCGCCAGCAGCTTACCTCGATCGGGTGGGACTAATGAAAAACTGTTTTTT

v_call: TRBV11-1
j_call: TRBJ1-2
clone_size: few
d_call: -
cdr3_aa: CASGSLSTGQSQDGYTF
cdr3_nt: TGTGCCAGCGGCTCCTTATCGACAGGACAGTCCCAGGATGGCTACACCTTC

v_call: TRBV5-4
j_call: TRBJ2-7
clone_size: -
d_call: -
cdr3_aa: CASSGEGLRNEQYF
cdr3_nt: TGTGCCAGCAGCGGTGAGGGACTTCGTAACGAGCAGTACTTC

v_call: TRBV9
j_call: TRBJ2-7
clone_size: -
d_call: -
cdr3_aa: CASSSSGRSSYEQYF
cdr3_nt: TGTGCCAGCAGCAGTTCAGGGCGCAGCTCCTACGAGCAGTACTTC

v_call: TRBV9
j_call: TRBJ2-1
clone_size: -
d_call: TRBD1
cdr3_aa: CASSSTGGGNEQFF
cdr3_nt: TGTGCCAGCAGCTCGACAGGGGGCGGGAATGAGCAGTTCTTC

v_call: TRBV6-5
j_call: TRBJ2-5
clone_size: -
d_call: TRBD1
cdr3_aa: CASSPTGGQETQYF
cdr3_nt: TGTGCCAGCAGTCCTACAGGGGGCCAAGAGACCCAGTACTTC

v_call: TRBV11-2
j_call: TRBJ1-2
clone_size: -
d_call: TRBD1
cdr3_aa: CASSLRRGQGERCTF
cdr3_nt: TGTGCCAGCAGCTTAAGAAGGGGACAGGGGGAACGGTGCACCTTC

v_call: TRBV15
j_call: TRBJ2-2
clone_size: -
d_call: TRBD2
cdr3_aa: CATSRGRTSGGILTGELFF
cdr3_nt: TGTGCCACCAGCAGAGGAAGGACTAGCGGGGGGATCCTTACCGGGGAGCTGTTTTTT

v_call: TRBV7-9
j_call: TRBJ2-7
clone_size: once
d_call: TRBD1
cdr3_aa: CASSSGGTGKTYEQYF
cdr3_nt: TGTGCCAGCAGCTCTGGGGGGACAGGGAAAACCTACGAGCAGTACTTC

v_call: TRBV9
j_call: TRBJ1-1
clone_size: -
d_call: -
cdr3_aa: CASSVGGQTLNTEAFF
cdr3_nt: TGTGCCAGCAGCGTAGGAGGACAGACATTGAACACTGAAGCTTTCTTT

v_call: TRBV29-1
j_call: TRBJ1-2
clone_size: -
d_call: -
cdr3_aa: CSVYPREGYTF
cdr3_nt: TGCAGCGTATACCCCCGAGAGGGCTACACCTTC

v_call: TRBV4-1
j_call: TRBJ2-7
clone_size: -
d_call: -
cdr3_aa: CASSQVRQTFYEQYF
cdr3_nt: TGCGCCAGCAGCCAAGTAAGACAGACCTTCTACGAGCAGTACTTC

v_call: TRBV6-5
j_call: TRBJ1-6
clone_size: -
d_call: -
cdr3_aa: CASSSGSYNSPLHF
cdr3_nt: TGTGCCAGCAGTTCAGGGTCCTATAATTCCCCCCTCCACTTT

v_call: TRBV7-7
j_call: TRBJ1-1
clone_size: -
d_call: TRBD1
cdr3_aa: CASSPGQGPTHTEAFF
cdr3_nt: TGTGCCAGCAGCCCGGGACAGGGTCCTACCCACACTGAAGCTTTCTTT

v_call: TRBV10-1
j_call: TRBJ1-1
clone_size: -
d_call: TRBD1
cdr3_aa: CAGPDRATEAFF
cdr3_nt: TGCGCCGGACCGGACAGGGCCACTGAAGCTTTCTTT

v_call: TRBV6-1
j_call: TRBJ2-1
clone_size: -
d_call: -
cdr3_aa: CASRSPGNEQFF
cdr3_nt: TGTGCCAGCAGGAGCCCGGGGAATGAGCAGTTCTTC

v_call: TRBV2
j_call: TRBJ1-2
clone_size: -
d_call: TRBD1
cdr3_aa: CATRDRMGYTF
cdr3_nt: TGTGCCACCCGGGACAGGATGGGCTACACCTTC

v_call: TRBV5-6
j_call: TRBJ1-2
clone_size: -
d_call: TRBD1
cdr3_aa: CASSFGTEDGYTF
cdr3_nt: TGTGCCAGCAGCTTCGGGACAGAGGATGGCTACACCTTC

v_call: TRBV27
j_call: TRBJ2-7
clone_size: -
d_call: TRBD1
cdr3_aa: CASSWGTEYEQYF
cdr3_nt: TGTGCCAGCAGTTGGGGGACAGAATACGAGCAGTACTTC

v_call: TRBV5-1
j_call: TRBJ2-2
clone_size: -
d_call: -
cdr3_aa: CASSLGQAKAGELFF
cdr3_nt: TGCGCCAGCAGCTTGGGACAGGCCAAGGCCGGGGAGCTGTTTTTT

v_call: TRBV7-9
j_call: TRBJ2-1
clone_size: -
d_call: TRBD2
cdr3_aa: CASSSPPWGTSGTYNEQFF
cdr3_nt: TGTGCCAGCAGCTCCCCCCCTTGGGGGACTAGCGGTACCTACAATGAGCAGTTCTTC

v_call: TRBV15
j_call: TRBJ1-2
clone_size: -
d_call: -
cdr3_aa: CATSRPDRSYGYTF
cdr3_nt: TGTGCCACCAGCAGACCCGACAGGAGCTATGGCTACACCTTC

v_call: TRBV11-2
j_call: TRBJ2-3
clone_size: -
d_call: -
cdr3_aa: CASSLELGRGQKDTQYF
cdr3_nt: TGTGCCAGCAGCTTAGAGCTGGGCAGGGGACAAAAAGATACGCAGTATTTT

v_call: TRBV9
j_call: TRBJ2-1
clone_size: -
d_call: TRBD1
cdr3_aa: CASSVETDLRGQGNEQFF
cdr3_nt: TGTGCCAGCAGCGTCGAGACCGACCTCAGGGGGCAAGGCAATGAGCAGTTCTTC

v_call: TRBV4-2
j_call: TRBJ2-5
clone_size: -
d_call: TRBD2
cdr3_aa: CASSQDFSGGAETQYF
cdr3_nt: TGTGCCAGCAGCCAAGATTTTAGCGGGGGGGCAGAGACCCAGTACTTC

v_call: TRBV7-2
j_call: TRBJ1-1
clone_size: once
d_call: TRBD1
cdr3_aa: CASSWELHRGPDTEAFF
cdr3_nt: TGTGCCAGCAGCTGGGAATTGCACAGGGGGCCGGATACTGAAGCTTTCTTT

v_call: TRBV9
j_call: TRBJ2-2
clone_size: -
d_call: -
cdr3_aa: CASSGGANTGELFF
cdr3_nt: TGTGCCAGCAGCGGGGGCGCGAACACCGGGGAGCTGTTTTTT

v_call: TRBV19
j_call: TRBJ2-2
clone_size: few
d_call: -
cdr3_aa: CASRDKRITGELFF
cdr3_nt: TGTGCCAGCCGGGACAAACGGATCACCGGGGAGCTGTTTTTT

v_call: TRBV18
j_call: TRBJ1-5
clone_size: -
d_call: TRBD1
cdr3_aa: CASSPRTGGQQPQHF
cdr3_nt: TGTGCCAGCTCACCGCGCACAGGGGGACAGCAGCCCCAGCATTTT

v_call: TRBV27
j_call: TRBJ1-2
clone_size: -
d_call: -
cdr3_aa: CASSSQGDHGYTF
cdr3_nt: TGTGCCAGCAGTTCTCAGGGTGATCATGGCTACACCTTC

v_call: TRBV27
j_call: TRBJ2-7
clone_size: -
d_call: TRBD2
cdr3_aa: CASSFEAGDTYEQYF
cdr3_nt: TGTGCCAGCAGTTTTGAGGCGGGGGATACCTACGAGCAGTACTTC

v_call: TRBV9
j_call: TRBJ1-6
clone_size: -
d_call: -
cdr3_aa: CASSVDSSYNSPLHF
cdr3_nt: TGTGCCAGCAGCGTAGACAGCTCCTATAATTCACCCCTCCACTTT

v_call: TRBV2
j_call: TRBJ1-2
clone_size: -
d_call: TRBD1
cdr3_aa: CASSGNRGRDYGYTF
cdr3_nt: TGTGCCAGCAGTGGGAACAGGGGGCGCGACTATGGCTACACCTTC

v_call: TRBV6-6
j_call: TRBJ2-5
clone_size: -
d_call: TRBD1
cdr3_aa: CASSFDRDRGQETQYF
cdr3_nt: TGTGCCAGCAGTTTCGACCGGGACAGGGGGCAAGAGACCCAGTACTTC

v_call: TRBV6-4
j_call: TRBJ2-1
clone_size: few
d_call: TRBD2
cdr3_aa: CASSRLAGAEGEQFF
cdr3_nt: TGTGCCAGCAGTAGACTAGCGGGGGCAGAGGGTGAGCAGTTCTTC

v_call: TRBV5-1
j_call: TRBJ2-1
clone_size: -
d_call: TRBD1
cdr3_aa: CASSLRDSYSYEQFF
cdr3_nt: TGCGCCAGCAGCTTGAGGGACAGTTATAGCTATGAGCAGTTCTTC

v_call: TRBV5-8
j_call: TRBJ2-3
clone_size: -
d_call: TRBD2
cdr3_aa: CASSLACQRGGSNTQYF
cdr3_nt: TGTGCCAGCAGCTTGGCCTGTCAGCGGGGGGGCTCTAATACGCAGTATTTT

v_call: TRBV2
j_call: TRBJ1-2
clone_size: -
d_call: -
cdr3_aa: CASREGASTGGYTF
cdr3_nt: TGTGCCAGCAGAGAAGGGGCGTCCACTGGGGGCTACACCTTC

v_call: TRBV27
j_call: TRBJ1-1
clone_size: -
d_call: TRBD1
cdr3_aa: CASRNTGDTEAFF
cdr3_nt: TGTGCCAGCCGTAACACAGGGGACACTGAAGCTTTCTTT

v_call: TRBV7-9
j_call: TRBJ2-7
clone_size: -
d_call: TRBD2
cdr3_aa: CASSPRGGIYEQYF
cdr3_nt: TGTGCCAGCAGCCCTCGCGGGGGAATCTACGAGCAGTACTTC

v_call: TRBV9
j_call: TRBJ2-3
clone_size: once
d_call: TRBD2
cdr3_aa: CASRSGASTDTQYF
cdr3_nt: TGTGCCAGCAGGAGCGGGGCTAGCACAGATACGCAGTATTTT

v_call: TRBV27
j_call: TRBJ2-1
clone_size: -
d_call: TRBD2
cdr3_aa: CASSFIAGGNNGQFF
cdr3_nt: TGTGCCAGCAGTTTTATAGCGGGGGGGAACAATGGGCAGTTCTTC